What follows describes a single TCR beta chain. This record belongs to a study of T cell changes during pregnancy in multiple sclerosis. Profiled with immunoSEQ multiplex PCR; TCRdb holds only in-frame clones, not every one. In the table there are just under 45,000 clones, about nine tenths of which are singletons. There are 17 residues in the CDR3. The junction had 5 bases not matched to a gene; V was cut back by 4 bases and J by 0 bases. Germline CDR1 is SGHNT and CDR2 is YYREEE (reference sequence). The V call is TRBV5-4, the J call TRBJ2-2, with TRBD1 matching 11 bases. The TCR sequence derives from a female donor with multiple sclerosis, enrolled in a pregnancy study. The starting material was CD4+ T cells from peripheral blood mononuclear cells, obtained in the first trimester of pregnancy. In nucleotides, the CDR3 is TGTGCCAGCAGCATGGGACAGGGGGGCCCGAACACCGGGGAGCTGTTTTTT. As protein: CASSMGQGGPNTGELFF.